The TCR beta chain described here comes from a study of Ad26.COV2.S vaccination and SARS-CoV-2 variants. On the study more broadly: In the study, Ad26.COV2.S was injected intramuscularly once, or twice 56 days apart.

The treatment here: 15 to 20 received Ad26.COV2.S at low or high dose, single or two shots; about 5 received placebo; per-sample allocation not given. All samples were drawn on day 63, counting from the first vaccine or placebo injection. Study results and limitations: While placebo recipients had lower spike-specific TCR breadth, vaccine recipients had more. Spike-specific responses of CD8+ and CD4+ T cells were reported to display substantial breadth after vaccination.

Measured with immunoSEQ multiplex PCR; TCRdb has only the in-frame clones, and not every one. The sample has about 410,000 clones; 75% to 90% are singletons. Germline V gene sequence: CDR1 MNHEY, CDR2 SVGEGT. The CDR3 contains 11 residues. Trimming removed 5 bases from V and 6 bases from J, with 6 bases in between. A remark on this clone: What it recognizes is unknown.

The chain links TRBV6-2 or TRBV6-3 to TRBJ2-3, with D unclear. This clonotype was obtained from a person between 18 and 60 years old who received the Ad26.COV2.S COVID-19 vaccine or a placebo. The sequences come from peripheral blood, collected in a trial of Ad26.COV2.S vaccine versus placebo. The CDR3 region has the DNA TGTGCCAGCAGTCCCAAGGATACGCAGTATTTT. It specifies CASSPKDTQYF.